This T cell receptor beta chain was documented in a study of cytomegalovirus exposure and HLA in healthy donors. V lost 1 base and J lost 7, with 17 bases in between. There are 15 residues in the CDR3. CDR1 and CDR2 (germline): SNHLY, FYNNEI. PCR used 60 Vbeta primers and 13 Jbeta primers. Sequenced by immunoSEQ multiplex PCR; TCRdb stores in-frame clones only, minus some. The sample yields approximately 140,000 clones, about 78% seen once. Sequences were obtained from PBMCs. The clonotype originates from a human donor in good health. The chain joins TRBV2 to TRBJ2-7; D may be TRBD2 (6 bases). This chain's CDR3 is CASSEVSGLLGEQYF. The CDR3 nucleotides are TGTGCCAGCAGTGAAGTCTCGGGACTTTTAGGGGAGCAGTACTTC.